Only a few counts were recorded for the clone carrying this T cell receptor (beta chain). This sample was included in a study of control samples from healthy donors and cancer patients. Germline lookup yields CDR1 LGHNA and CDR2 YNFKEQ. V was cut by 1 base and J by 4 bases, with 5 bases left in between. The CDR3 has 13 amino acids. Clones were sequenced by immunoSEQ multiplex PCR, and TCRdb holds only the in-frame ones, with some missing. This table holds 120,000 or so clones, around 93% found once. The receptor's source is a man younger than 30 in good health. The V gene is TRBV4-2, the J gene TRBJ2-1; D remains ambiguous. Sequencing was performed on blood. This CDR3 is CASSQGDYNEQFF. CDR3 nucleotide sequence: TGTGCCAGCAGCCAAGGGGATTACAATGAGCAGTTCTTC.